A single sample is the source of the 3 T cell receptor beta chains below, sequenced in a study of cytomegalovirus exposure and HLA in healthy donors. A multiplex PCR was run with 60 Vbeta primers and 13 Jbeta primers. Assay: immunoSEQ multiplex PCR; the TCRdb copy retains only in-frame clones and omits some. Among some 160,000 clones listed, 80% to 85% were seen once. Material for sequencing was PBMCs. These receptors came from a woman under 30 in good health and CMV-seronegative.

V and J are TRBV6-5 and TRBJ1-6, with no clear D. The germline V gene encodes CDR1 MNHEY and CDR2 SVGAGI. The CDR3 covers 13 residues. V lost 7 bases to trimming and J lost 8 bases, with 12 bases between them. CDR3 sequence: CASTYRSDSPLHF. CDR3 DNA sequence: TGTGCCAGCACCTACCGAAGTGATTCACCCCTCCACTTT.

V is TRBV5-8 and J is TRBJ2-5; TRBD2 aligns across 7 bases. Germline CDR1 SGHTS, CDR2 YDEGEE. The CDR3 runs 14 residues. V lost 5 bases to trimming and J lost 11 bases; unmatched junction nucleotides: 15. Written as DNA, the CDR3 is TGTGCCAGCAGTCATCGGGGGGTAATTGGGAAGCAGTACTTC. This codes for CASSHRGVIGKQYF.

The V gene is TRBV11-2, the J gene TRBJ2-1; 8 positions match TRBD2. CDR1 SGHAT and CDR2 FQNNGV come from the germline V gene. CDR3 length: 14 amino acids. V lost 1 base to trimming and J lost 9 bases; unmatched junction nucleotides: 5. CDR3 DNA: TGTGCCAGCAGCTTAGCGGGGGGGCCTTTTGAGCAGTTCTTC. Amino acids: CASSLAGGPFEQFF.